A single sample is the source of the 4 T cell receptor beta chains below, sequenced in a study of technical replicates of blood from a handful of donors. TCRdb's table, derived via immunoSEQ multiplex PCR, lists solely in-frame clones and lacks some. This table holds about 73,000 clones, around nine tenths found once. Sequences were obtained from PBMCs. Receptor source: a human donor in good health. Some clones in this sample may be carry-over from other donors' samples.

The chain recombines TRBV7-2 with TRBJ2-3; TRBD2 matches 7 bases. CDR1 and CDR2 (germline): SGHTA, FQGNSA. The CDR3 totals 15 residues. With V trimmed by 5 bases and J by 1 base, 6 bases remained unmatched. The CDR3 DNA is TGTGCCAGCAGCACGCGAAGCGGGGGCACAGATACGCAGTATTTT. Amino acids: CASSTRSGGTDTQYF. The variable domain in full, with the rest retrieved from reference TRBV7-2 and TRBJ2-3, is GAGVSQSPSNKVTEKGKDVELRCDPISGHTALYWYRQSLGQGLEFLIYFQGNSAPDKSGLPSDRFSAERTGGSVSTLTIQRTQQEDSAVYLCASSTRSGGTDTQYFGPGTRLTVL.

CDR3 bases: TGTGCCAGCAGTTTCCGAGGACTAGCGGGTAATGAGCAGTTCTTC. Protein: CASSFRGLAGNEQFF. The gene calls are TRBV6-5 and TRBJ2-1; 11 bases line up with TRBD2. This CDR3 has 15 residues. The germline CDR1 and CDR2 sequences are MNHEY and SVGAGI. The trim removed 4 bases at V and 7 bases at J, leaving 6 bases unmatched.

The chain uses TRBV4-1 and TRBJ1-1; TRBD1 might be the D (5 bases). The CDR3 covers 14 residues. Trimming removed 1 base from V and 4 bases from J, with 10 bases in between. CDR1 is MGHRA, CDR2 YSYEKL, per germline. The chain's CDR3 is CASSQGGGGTEAFF. CDR3 sequence (DNA): TGCGCCAGCAGCCAAGGGGGGGGAGGCACTGAAGCTTTCTTT.

The rearrangement uses TRBV21-1 and TRBJ2-1; the table gives TRBD2 as D, unverified against the DNA. TRBV21-1 is a known pseudogene. This CDR3 has 16 amino acids. The CDR3 loop reads CASSKAKRERDNEQFF. In DNA, the CDR3 is TGTGCCAGCAGCAAAGCAAAGCGGGAGCGGGACAATGAGCAGTTCTTC.